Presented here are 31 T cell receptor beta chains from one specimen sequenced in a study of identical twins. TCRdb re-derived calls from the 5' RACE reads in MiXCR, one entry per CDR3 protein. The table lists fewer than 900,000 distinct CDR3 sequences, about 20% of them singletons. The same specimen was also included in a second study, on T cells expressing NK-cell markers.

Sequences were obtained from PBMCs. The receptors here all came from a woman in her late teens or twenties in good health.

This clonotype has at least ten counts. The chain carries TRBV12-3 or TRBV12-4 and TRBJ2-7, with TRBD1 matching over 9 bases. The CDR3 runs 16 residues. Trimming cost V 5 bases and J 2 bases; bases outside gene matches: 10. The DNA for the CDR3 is TGTGCCAGCAGTCGAGGACAGGGGATTTCGACCTACGAGCAGTACTTC. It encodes CASSRGQGISTYEQYF.

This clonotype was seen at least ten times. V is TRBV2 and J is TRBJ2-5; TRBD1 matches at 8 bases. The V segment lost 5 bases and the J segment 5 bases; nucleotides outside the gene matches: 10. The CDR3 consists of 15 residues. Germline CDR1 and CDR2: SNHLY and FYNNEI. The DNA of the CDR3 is TGTGCCAGCAGTAAGGACAGGGTTCGCCACGAGACCCAGTACTTC. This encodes CASSKDRVRHETQYF.

Here the CDR3 DNA reads TGCAGTGCTATGGGACAACACTCCTACAATGAGCAGTTCTTC. Residues: CSAMGQHSYNEQFF. V and J are TRBV20-1 and TRBJ2-1; possibly TRBD1 for D (6 bases). The CDR3 contains 14 residues. Per germline, CDR1 DFQATT and CDR2 SNEGSKA (reference sequence). Trimming removed 4 bases from V and 0 bases from J, with 10 bases in between.

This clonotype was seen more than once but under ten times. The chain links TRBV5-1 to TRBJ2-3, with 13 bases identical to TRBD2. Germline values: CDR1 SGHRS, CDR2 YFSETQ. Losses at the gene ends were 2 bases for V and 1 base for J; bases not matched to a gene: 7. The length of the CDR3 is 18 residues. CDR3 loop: CASSFRTSGSGGTDTQYF. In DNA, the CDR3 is TGCGCCAGCAGCTTTAGGACTAGCGGGAGTGGAGGCACAGATACGCAGTATTTT.

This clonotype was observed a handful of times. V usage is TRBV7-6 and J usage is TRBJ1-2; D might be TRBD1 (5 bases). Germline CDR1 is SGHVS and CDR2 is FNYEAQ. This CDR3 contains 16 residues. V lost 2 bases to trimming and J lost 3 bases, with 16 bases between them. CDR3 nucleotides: TGTGCCAGCAGCTTAAGGCCAGGGCTAGACGACTATGGCTACACCTTC. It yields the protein CASSLRPGLDDYGYTF.

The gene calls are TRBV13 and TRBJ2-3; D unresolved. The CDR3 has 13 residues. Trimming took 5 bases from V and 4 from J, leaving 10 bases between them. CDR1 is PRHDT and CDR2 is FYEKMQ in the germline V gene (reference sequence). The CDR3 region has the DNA TGTGCCAGCAGCCCTGTTGATGCAGATACGCAGTATTTT. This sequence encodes CASSPVDADTQYF.

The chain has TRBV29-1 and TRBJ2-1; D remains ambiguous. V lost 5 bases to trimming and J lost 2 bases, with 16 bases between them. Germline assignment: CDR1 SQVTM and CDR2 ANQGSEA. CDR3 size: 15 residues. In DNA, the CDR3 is TGCAGCGTTCGACCTTACAGAATTACCTACAATGAGCAGTTCTTC. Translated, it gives CSVRPYRITYNEQFF.

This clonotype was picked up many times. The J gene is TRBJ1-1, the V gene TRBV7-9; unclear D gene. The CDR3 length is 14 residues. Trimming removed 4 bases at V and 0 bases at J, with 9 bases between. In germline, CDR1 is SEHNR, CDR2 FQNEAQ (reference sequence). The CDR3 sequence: CASSSGVLNTEAFF. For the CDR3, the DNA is TGTGCCAGCAGCTCGGGTGTCCTGAACACTGAAGCTTTCTTT. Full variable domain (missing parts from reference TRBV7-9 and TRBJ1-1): DTGVSQNPRHKITKRGQNVTFRCDPISEHNRLYWYRQTLGQGPEFLTYFQNEAQLEKSRLLSDRFSAERPKGSFSTLEIQRTEQGDSAMYLCASSSGVLNTEAFFGQGTRLTVV.

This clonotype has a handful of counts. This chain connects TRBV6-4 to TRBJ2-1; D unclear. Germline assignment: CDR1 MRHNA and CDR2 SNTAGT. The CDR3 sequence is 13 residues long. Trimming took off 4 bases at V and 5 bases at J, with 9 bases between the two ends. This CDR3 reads CASSAQINNEQFF. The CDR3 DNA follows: TGTGCCAGCAGTGCGCAGATTAACAATGAGCAGTTCTTC.

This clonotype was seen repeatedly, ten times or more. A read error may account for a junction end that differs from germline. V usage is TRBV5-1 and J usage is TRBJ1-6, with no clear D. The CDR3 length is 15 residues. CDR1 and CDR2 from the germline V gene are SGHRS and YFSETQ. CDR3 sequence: CASSLESSYNSPLHF. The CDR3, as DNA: TGTGCCAGCAGCTTGGAGAGCTCCTATAATTCACCCCTCCACTTT.

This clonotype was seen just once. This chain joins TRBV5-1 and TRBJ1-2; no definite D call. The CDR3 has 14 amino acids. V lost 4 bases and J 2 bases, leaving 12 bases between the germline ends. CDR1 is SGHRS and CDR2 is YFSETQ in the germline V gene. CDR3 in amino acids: CASSIGPGNYGYTF. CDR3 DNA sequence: TGCGCCAGCAGCATAGGACCGGGGAACTATGGCTACACCTTC.

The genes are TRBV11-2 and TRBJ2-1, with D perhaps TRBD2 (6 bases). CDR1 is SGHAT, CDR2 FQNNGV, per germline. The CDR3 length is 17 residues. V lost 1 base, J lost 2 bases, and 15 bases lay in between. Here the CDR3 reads CASSLAPTRFAYNEQFF. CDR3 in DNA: TGTGCCAGCAGCTTAGCCCCGACTAGGTTCGCCTACAATGAGCAGTTCTTC.

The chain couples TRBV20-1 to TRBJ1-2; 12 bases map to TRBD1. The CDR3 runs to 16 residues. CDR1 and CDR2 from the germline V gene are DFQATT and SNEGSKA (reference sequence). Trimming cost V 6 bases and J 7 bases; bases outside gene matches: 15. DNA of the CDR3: TGCAGTGCCGCCAGCCCGGGACAGGGGGCTCAGGGTGGCTACACCTTC. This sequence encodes CSAASPGQGAQGGYTF.

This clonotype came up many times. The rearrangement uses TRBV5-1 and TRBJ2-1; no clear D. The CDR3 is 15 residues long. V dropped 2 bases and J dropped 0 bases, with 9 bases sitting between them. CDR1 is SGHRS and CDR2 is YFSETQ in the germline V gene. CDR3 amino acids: CASSLQTSSYNEQFF. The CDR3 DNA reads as TGCGCCAGCAGCTTACAAACAAGCTCCTACAATGAGCAGTTCTTC.

CDR3 coding DNA: TGTGCCAGCAGCGCCCGACTAGCGGGAGGGAACACCGGGGAGCTGTTTTTT. It encodes CASSARLAGGNTGELFF. The chain combines TRBV9 with TRBJ2-2; 13 bases agree with TRBD2. The trim removed 3 bases at V and 1 base at J, leaving 3 bases unmatched. In germline, CDR1 is SGDLS, CDR2 YYNGEE. This CDR3 is 17 amino acids long.

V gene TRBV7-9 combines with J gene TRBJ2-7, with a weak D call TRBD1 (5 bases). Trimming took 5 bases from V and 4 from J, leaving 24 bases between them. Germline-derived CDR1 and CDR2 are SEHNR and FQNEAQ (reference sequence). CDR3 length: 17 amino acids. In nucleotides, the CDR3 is TGTGCCAGCAGCCCCACCCAGACAGCCTCCAACCCTTACGAGCAGTACTTC. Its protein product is CASSPTQTASNPYEQYF.

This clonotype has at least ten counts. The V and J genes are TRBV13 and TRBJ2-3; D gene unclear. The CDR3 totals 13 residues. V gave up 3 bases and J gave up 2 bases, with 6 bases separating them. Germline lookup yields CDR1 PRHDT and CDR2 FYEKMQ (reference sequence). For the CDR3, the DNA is TGTGCCAGCAGCTTCGTCCACACAGATACGCAGTATTTT. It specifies CASSFVHTDTQYF.

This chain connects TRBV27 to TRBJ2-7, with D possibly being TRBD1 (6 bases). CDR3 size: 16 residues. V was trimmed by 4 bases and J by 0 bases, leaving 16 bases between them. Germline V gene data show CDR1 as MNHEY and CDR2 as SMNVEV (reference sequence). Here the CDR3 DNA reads TGTGCCAGCAGTTCAGAGGGGGAGCGCGTCTCCTACGAGCAGTACTTC. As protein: CASSSEGERVSYEQYF.

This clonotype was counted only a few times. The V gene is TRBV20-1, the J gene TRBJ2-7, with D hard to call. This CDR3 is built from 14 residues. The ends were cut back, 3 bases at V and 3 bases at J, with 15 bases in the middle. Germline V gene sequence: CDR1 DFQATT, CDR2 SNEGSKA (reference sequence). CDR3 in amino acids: CSASLAGKSYEQYF. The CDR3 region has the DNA TGCAGTGCTAGTTTGGCTGGGAAAAGCTACGAGCAGTACTTC.

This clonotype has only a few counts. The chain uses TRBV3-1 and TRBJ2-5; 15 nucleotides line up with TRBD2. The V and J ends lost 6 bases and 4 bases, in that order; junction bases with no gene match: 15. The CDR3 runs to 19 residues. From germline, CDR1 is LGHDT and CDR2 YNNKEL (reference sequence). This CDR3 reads CASSRNSGTSGRRRETQYF. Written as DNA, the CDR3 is TGTGCCAGCAGTCGAAATTCCGGGACTAGCGGGAGGAGACGAGAGACCCAGTACTTC.

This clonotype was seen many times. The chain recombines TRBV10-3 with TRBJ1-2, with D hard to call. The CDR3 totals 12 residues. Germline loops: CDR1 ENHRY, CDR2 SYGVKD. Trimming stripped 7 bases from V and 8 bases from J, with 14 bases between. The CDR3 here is CAITLSSGGYTF. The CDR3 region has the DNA TGTGCCATCACTTTATCTTCGGGAGGCTACACCTTC.

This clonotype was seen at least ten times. The CDR3, as DNA: TGCAGTGCTAGACAGTCTGCCTGGACCTACGAGCAGTACTTC. Amino acids: CSARQSAWTYEQYF. The gene calls are TRBV20-1 and TRBJ2-7; D gene unclear. Looked up from germline, CDR1 is DFQATT and CDR2 is SNEGSKA (reference sequence). Trimming pared 2 bases from V and 2 bases from J, leaving 13 bases between. The CDR3 is made up of 14 amino acids.

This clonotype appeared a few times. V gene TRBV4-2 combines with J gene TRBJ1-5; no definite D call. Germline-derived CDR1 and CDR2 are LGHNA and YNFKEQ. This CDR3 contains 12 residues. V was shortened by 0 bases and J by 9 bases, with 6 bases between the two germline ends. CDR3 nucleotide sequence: TGTGCCAGCAGCCAAGAGCGGGGGCCCCAGCATTTT. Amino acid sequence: CASSQERGPQHF.

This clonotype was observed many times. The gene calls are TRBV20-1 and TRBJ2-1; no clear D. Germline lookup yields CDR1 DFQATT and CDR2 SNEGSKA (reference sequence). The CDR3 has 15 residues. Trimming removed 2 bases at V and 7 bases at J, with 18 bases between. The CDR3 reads CSARTPGMGKNEQFF. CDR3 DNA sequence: TGCAGTGCTAGAACGCCAGGTATGGGAAAGAATGAGCAGTTCTTC.

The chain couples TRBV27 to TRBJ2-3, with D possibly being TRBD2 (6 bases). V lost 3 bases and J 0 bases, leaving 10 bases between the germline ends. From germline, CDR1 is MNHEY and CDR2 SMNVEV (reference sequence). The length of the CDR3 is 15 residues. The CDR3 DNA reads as TGTGCCAGCAGTTTGGCGGGGCCGAGCACAGATACGCAGTATTTT. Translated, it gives CASSLAGPSTDTQYF.

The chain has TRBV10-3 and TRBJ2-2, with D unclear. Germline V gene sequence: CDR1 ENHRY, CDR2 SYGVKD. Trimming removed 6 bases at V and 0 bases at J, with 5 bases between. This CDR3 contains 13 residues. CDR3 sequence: CAIRTTNTGELFF. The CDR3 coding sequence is TGTGCCATCAGGACAACGAACACCGGGGAGCTGTTTTTT.

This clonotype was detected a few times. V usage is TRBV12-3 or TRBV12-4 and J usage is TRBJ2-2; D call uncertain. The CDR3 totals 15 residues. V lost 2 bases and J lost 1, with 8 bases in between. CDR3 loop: CASSLLGGNTGELFF. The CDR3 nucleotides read TGTGCCAGCAGTTTATTGGGCGGGAACACCGGGGAGCTGTTTTTT.

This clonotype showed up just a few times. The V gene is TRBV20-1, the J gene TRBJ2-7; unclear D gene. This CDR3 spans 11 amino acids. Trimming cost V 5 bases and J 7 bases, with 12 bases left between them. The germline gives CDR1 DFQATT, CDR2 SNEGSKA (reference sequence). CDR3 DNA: TGCAGTGCTGTGGTGGTTACGGAGCAGTACTTC. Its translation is CSAVVVTEQYF.

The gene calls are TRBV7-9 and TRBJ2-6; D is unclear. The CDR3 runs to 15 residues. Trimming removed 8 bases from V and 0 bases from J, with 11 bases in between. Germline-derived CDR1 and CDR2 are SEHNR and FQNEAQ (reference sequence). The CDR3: CASGESFSGANVLTF. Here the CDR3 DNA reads TGTGCCAGCGGCGAGAGCTTCTCTGGGGCCAACGTCCTGACTTTC. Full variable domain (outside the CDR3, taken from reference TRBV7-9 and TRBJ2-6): DTGVSQNPRHKITKRGQNVTFRCDPISEHNRLYWYRQTLGQGPEFLTYFQNEAQLEKSRLLSDRFSAERPKGSFSTLEIQRTEQGDSAMYLCASGESFSGANVLTFGAGSRLTVL.

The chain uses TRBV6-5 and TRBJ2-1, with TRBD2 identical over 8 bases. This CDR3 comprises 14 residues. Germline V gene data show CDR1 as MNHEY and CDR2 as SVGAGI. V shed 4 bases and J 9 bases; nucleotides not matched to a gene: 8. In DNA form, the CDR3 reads TGTGCCAGCAGTTTATACGGGGGGGCGGGTGAGCAGTTCTTC. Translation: CASSLYGGAGEQFF.

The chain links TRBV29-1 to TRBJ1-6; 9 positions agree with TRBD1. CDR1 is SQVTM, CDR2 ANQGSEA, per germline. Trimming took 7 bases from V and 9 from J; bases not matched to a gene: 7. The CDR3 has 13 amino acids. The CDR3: CSARTGDSSPLHF. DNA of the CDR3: TGCAGCGCCAGGACAGGGGATAGTTCACCCCTCCACTTT. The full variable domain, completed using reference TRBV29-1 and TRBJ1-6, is SAVISQKPSRDICQRGTSLTIQCQVDSQVTMMFWYRQQPGQSLTLIATANQGSEATYESGFVIDKFPISRPNLTFSTLTVSNMSPEDSSIYLCSARTGDSSPLHFGNGTRLTVT.